The clone carrying this T cell receptor (beta chain) was counted a few times. This specimen belongs to a study of blood T cells in healthy people across ages. A second about 7 to 12 cycle PCR used barcoded and J-beta primers. In TCRdb, the 5' RACE reads were re-called with MiXCR into one record per CDR3 protein. Altogether over a million distinct CDR3 sequences are present, around 43% being singletons, with the ten largest covering approximately 20%. Deletions cut 0 bases from V and 3 bases from J, with 15 bases between. The CDR3 covers 16 residues. Per the germline V gene, CDR1 is MNHNS and CDR2 is SASEGT.

This chain links TRBV6-1 with TRBJ2-7; possibly TRBD1 for D (6 bases). The receptor was isolated from a woman aged 55 to 70 in good health. The sample was blood. The CDR3 DNA follows: TGTGCCAGCAGTGAAGCCCCTTCTACAGGGTACTACGAGCAGTACTTC. Protein product: CASSEAPSTGYYEQYF.